These T cell receptor beta chains were read from a single sample in a study of radiation and T cells in renal cell carcinoma. The repertoire was sequenced with immunoSEQ multiplex PCR; TCRdb's copy has only in-frame clones and lacks some. Of 87,000 or so clones listed, approximately 86% are singletons. The sample here was blood, taken from a patient whose treatment included radiotherapy and nephrectomy. Receptors originate from a man in his fifties with renal cell carcinoma. CDR3s include the opening cysteine and the closing phenylalanine or tryptophan. D genes are given only for firm matches. The size entry is marked missing in some rows and otherwise reads once, few, many or a size class.

clone_size: -; d_call: TRBD1; j_call: TRBJ1-5; cdr3_length: 19; v_call: TRBV7-2; cdr3_nt: TGTGCCAGCAGTCCCTCTCCGGGACAGCGACTATATAGCAATCAGCCCCAGCATTTT; cdr3_aa: CASSPSPGQRLYSNQPQHF
clone_size: -; d_call: -; j_call: TRBJ1-1; cdr3_length: 15; v_call: TRBV7-2; cdr3_nt: TGTGCCAGCAGCTTAGTGAGAGGGGTAGGCACTGAAGCTTTCTTT; cdr3_aa: CASSLVRGVGTEAFF
clone_size: -; d_call: -; j_call: TRBJ2-3; cdr3_length: 13; v_call: TRBV19; cdr3_nt: TGTGCCAGTAATGGCGGGGTCACAGATACGCAGTATTTT; cdr3_aa: CASNGGVTDTQYF
clone_size: -; d_call: -; j_call: TRBJ2-3; cdr3_length: 12; v_call: TRBV19; cdr3_nt: TGTGCCAGTAGTCCCCCGGGAGATACGCAGTATTTT; cdr3_aa: CASSPPGDTQYF
clone_size: -; d_call: TRBD1; j_call: TRBJ1-2; cdr3_length: 14; v_call: TRBV7-8; cdr3_nt: TGTGCCAGCAGCTCCCGGGACAGGGTGAGGGGCTACACCTTC; cdr3_aa: CASSSRDRVRGYTF
clone_size: -; d_call: -; j_call: TRBJ2-7; cdr3_length: 13; v_call: TRBV27; cdr3_nt: TGTGCCAGCAGTTTATCTGTTGCCTACGAGCAGTACTTC; cdr3_aa: CASSLSVAYEQYF
clone_size: -; d_call: TRBD1; j_call: TRBJ2-7; cdr3_length: 14; v_call: TRBV19; cdr3_nt: TGTGCCAGTAGTTCTCGACAGGGAACCTACGAGCAGTACTTC; cdr3_aa: CASSSRQGTYEQYF
clone_size: -; d_call: -; j_call: TRBJ1-1; cdr3_length: 14; v_call: TRBV19; cdr3_nt: TGTGCCAGTAGTGTCCAGGGAGAGGGCACTGAAGCTTTCTTT; cdr3_aa: CASSVQGEGTEAFF
clone_size: -; d_call: -; j_call: TRBJ1-1; cdr3_length: 16; v_call: TRBV5-4; cdr3_nt: TGTGCCAGCAGCTTGTTTTCGGGGGTTATTAACACTGAAGCTTTCTTT; cdr3_aa: CASSLFSGVINTEAFF
clone_size: -; d_call: -; j_call: TRBJ1-4; cdr3_length: 16; v_call: TRBV28; cdr3_nt: TGTGCCAGCAGTAGAGGAGGTAGCGGGGCTAATGAAAAACTGTTTTTT; cdr3_aa: CASSRGGSGANEKLFF
clone_size: -; d_call: -; j_call: TRBJ1-2; cdr3_length: 15; v_call: TRBV18; cdr3_nt: TGTGCCAGCTCACCACCAGCCGTGAGGGCACGTGGCTACACCTTC; cdr3_aa: CASSPPAVRARGYTF
clone_size: -; d_call: -; j_call: TRBJ2-5; cdr3_length: 14; v_call: TRBV7-6; cdr3_nt: TGTGCCAGCAGCTTTACAGGGATGGGGGAGACCCAGTACTTC; cdr3_aa: CASSFTGMGETQYF
clone_size: -; d_call: -; j_call: TRBJ1-1; cdr3_length: 13; v_call: TRBV11-3; cdr3_nt: TGTGCCAGCAGCTTAGAAAAAAACACTGAAGCTTTCTTT; cdr3_aa: CASSLEKNTEAFF
clone_size: -; d_call: TRBD2; j_call: TRBJ2-3; cdr3_length: 17; v_call: TRBV5-1; cdr3_nt: TGCGCCAGCAGCATCAGACTAGCGGGGGGGTACACAGATACGCAGTATTTT; cdr3_aa: CASSIRLAGGYTDTQYF
clone_size: few; d_call: TRBD1; j_call: TRBJ1-4; cdr3_length: 15; v_call: TRBV4-2; cdr3_nt: TGTGCCAGCAGCCAAGAGGAAGGACAGGGCGAAAAACTGTTTTTT; cdr3_aa: CASSQEEGQGEKLFF
clone_size: -; d_call: TRBD1; j_call: TRBJ1-1; cdr3_length: 14; v_call: TRBV4-1; cdr3_nt: TGCGCCAGCAGAGAGACAGGGAAGAACACTGAAGCTTTCTTT; cdr3_aa: CASRETGKNTEAFF
clone_size: -; d_call: TRBD1; j_call: TRBJ1-3; cdr3_length: 15; v_call: TRBV5-1; cdr3_nt: TGCGCCAGCAGCTCAAGGACAGGGCAAGGAAACACCATATATTTT; cdr3_aa: CASSSRTGQGNTIYF
clone_size: -; d_call: -; j_call: TRBJ2-1; cdr3_length: 11; v_call: TRBV6-6; cdr3_nt: TGTGCCAGCAGTACCGGACCCGAGCAGTTCTTC; cdr3_aa: CASSTGPEQFF
clone_size: -; d_call: TRBD1; j_call: TRBJ2-7; cdr3_length: 15; v_call: TRBV5-4; cdr3_nt: TGTGCCAGCAGCCCAGCCGGGACAGGGCTGCTCGAGCAGTACTTC; cdr3_aa: CASSPAGTGLLEQYF
clone_size: -; d_call: -; j_call: TRBJ2-7; cdr3_length: 13; v_call: TRBV6-5; cdr3_nt: TGTGCCAGCAGGAGGGGTAACGGCTACGAGCAGTACTTC; cdr3_aa: CASRRGNGYEQYF
clone_size: -; d_call: TRBD2; j_call: TRBJ2-1; cdr3_length: 16; v_call: TRBV4-1; cdr3_nt: TGCGCCAGCAGCCAACAGATGGCGGGGGGACGCAATGAGCAGTTCTTC; cdr3_aa: CASSQQMAGGRNEQFF
clone_size: -; d_call: TRBD1; j_call: TRBJ2-1; cdr3_length: 15; v_call: TRBV5-1; cdr3_nt: TGCGCCAGCAGCTCATCAGGACAGGGTCATAATGAGCAGTTCTTC; cdr3_aa: CASSSSGQGHNEQFF
clone_size: -; d_call: -; j_call: TRBJ1-4; cdr3_length: 14; v_call: TRBV19; cdr3_nt: TGTGCCAGCACCTACGGCGCAACTAATGAAAAACTGTTTTTT; cdr3_aa: CASTYGATNEKLFF
clone_size: -; d_call: TRBD2; j_call: TRBJ2-1; cdr3_length: 14; v_call: TRBV5-4; cdr3_nt: TGTGCCAGCACTAGCGGGTCTACCTACAATGAGCAGTTCTTC; cdr3_aa: CASTSGSTYNEQFF
clone_size: -; d_call: -; j_call: TRBJ1-4; cdr3_length: 13; v_call: TRBV27; cdr3_nt: TGTGCCAGCAGTTCTGGGTGGGCCGAAAAACTGTTTTTT; cdr3_aa: CASSSGWAEKLFF
clone_size: -; d_call: -; j_call: TRBJ2-5; cdr3_length: 13; v_call: TRBV5-1; cdr3_nt: TGCGCCAGCAGCTTAGGGGCCCAAGAGACCCAGTACTTC; cdr3_aa: CASSLGAQETQYF
clone_size: -; d_call: TRBD1; j_call: TRBJ2-3; cdr3_length: 14; v_call: TRBV2; cdr3_nt: TGTGCCAGCAGTGGACAGGGCGGCACAGATACGCAGTATTTT; cdr3_aa: CASSGQGGTDTQYF
clone_size: -; d_call: TRBD1; j_call: TRBJ2-2; cdr3_length: 16; v_call: TRBV9; cdr3_nt: TGTGCCAGCAGCCCATGGGACAGACAGGTCGCCGGGGAGCTGTTTTTT; cdr3_aa: CASSPWDRQVAGELFF
clone_size: -; d_call: TRBD2; j_call: TRBJ2-5; cdr3_length: 16; v_call: TRBV5-1; cdr3_nt: TGCGCCAGCAGCTTGGGGAGCGCTAGCGGGGTAGAGACCCAGTACTTC; cdr3_aa: CASSLGSASGVETQYF
clone_size: few; d_call: TRBD2; j_call: TRBJ2-1; cdr3_length: 17; v_call: TRBV6-4; cdr3_nt: TGTGCCAGCAGTGACTCCTTTAGCGGGAGAAAGAGCAATGAGCAGTTCTTC; cdr3_aa: CASSDSFSGRKSNEQFF
clone_size: -; d_call: TRBD1; j_call: TRBJ1-4; cdr3_length: 15; v_call: TRBV30; cdr3_nt: TGTGCCTGGAGTGTCGGACAGGGGCTTGAGAAAAAACTGTTTTTT; cdr3_aa: CAWSVGQGLEKKLFF
clone_size: -; d_call: -; j_call: TRBJ2-5; cdr3_length: 13; v_call: TRBV4-2; cdr3_nt: TGTGCCAGCAGCCTCGAGCACCAAGAGACCCAGTACTTC; cdr3_aa: CASSLEHQETQYF
clone_size: -; d_call: TRBD2; j_call: TRBJ2-3; cdr3_length: 16; v_call: TRBV6-1; cdr3_nt: TGTGCCAGCAGTGAAGGGACTAGCTTATATACAGATACGCAGTATTTT; cdr3_aa: CASSEGTSLYTDTQYF
clone_size: -; d_call: -; j_call: TRBJ1-5; cdr3_length: 13; v_call: TRBV28; cdr3_nt: TGTGCCAGCACTCGAGGGCCTTCCCAGCCCCAGCATTTT; cdr3_aa: CASTRGPSQPQHF
clone_size: -; d_call: TRBD1; j_call: TRBJ1-5; cdr3_length: 15; v_call: TRBV30; cdr3_nt: TGTGCCTGGAGTGTAGGGCAGGGGGCCGGTCAGCCCCAGCATTTT; cdr3_aa: CAWSVGQGAGQPQHF
clone_size: -; d_call: -; j_call: TRBJ1-3; cdr3_length: 15; v_call: TRBV5-6; cdr3_nt: TGTGCCAGCAGCTCAGGGGCCTACTCTGGAAACACCATATATTTT; cdr3_aa: CASSSGAYSGNTIYF
clone_size: -; d_call: TRBD2; j_call: TRBJ2-7; cdr3_length: 14; v_call: TRBV9; cdr3_nt: TGTGCCAGCAGCGTAGATGCGGGAGAGTACGAGCAGTACTTC; cdr3_aa: CASSVDAGEYEQYF
clone_size: -; d_call: -; j_call: TRBJ2-5; cdr3_length: 13; v_call: TRBV30; cdr3_nt: TGTGCCTGGCAACCCGGGAGCCAAGAGACCCAGTACTTC; cdr3_aa: CAWQPGSQETQYF
clone_size: once; d_call: -; j_call: TRBJ2-2; cdr3_length: 14; v_call: TRBV27; cdr3_nt: TGTGCCAGCAGACGGGCCGCGAACACCGGGGAGCTGTTTTTT; cdr3_aa: CASRRAANTGELFF